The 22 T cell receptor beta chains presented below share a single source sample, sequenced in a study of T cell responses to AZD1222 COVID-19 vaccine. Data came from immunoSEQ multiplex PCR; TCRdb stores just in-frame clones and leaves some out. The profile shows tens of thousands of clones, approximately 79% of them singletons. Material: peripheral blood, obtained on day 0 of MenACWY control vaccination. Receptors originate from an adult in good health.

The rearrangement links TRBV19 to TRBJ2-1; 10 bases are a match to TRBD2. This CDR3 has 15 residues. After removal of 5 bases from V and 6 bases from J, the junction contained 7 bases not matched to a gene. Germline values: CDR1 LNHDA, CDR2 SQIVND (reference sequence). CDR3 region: CASSPSAGGFNEQFF. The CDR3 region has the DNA TGTGCCAGTAGTCCATCAGCGGGAGGGTTCAATGAGCAGTTCTTC.

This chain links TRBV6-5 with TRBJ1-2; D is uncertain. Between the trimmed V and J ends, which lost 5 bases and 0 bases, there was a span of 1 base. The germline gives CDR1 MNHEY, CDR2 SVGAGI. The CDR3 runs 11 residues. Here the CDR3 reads CASSPNYGYTF. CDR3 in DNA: TGTGCCAGCAGTCCTAACTATGGCTACACCTTC.

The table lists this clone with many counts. CDR3 sequence (DNA): TGTGCCAGCAGTGGGCAGGGGATGTATGAAAAACTGTTTTTT. Its protein product is CASSGQGMYEKLFF. The genes are TRBV2 and TRBJ1-4, with a possible D match to TRBD1 (6 bases). The length of the CDR3 is 14 residues. Trimming shortened V by 4 bases and J by 6 bases, and 12 bases separated the two germline ends. From germline, CDR1 is SNHLY and CDR2 FYNNEI. The entire variable domain, with the rest obtained from reference TRBV2 and TRBJ1-4, is as follows: EPEVTQTPSHQVTQMGQEVILRCVPISNHLYFYWYRQILGQKVEFLVSFYNNEISEKSEIFDDQFSVERPDGSNFTLKIRSTKLEDSAMYFCASSGQGMYEKLFFGSGTQLSVL.

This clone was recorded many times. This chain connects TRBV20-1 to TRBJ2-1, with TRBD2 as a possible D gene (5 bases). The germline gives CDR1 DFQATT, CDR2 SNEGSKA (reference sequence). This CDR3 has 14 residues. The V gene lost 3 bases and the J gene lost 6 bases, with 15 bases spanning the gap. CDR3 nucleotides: TGCAGTGCTAGTGGGATGAGGGCTGGCAATGAGCAGTTCTTC. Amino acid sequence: CSASGMRAGNEQFF.

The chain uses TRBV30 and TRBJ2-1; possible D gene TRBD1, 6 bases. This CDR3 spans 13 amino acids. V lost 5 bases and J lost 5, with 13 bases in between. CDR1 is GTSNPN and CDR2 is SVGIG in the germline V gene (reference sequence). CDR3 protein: CAWSQGGNNEQFF. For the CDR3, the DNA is TGTGCCTGGTCACAGGGTGGCAACAATGAGCAGTTCTTC. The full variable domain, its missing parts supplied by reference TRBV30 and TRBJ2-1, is SQTIHQWPATLVQPVGSPLSLECTVEGTSNPNLYWYRQAAGRGLQLLFYSVGIGQISSEVPQNLSASRPQDRQFILSSKKLLLSDSGFYLCAWSQGGNNEQFFGPGTRLTVL.

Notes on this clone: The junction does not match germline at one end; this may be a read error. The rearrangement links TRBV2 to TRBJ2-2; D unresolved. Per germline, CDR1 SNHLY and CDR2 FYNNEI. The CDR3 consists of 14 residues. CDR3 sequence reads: CATSKRVGTGELFF. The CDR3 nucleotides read TGTGCCACCAGTAAACGGGTGGGCACCGGGGAGCTGTTTTTT.

The CDR3 region is CASSLGGPRTGMNTEAFF. Written as DNA, the CDR3 is TGTGCCAGCAGTTTAGGTGGCCCCCGAACAGGGATGAACACTGAAGCTTTCTTT. This rearrangement joins TRBV27 to TRBJ1-1; TRBD1 might be the D (6 bases). The ends were cut back, 2 bases at V and 0 bases at J, with 19 bases in the middle. This CDR3 has 18 residues. Germline CDR1 is MNHEY and CDR2 is SMNVEV (reference sequence).

The CDR3, as DNA: TGTGCCAGCAGTGTGACACCAGCAACTAATGAAAAACTGTTTTTT. This encodes CASSVTPATNEKLFF. The chain combines TRBV2 with TRBJ1-4; D gene unclear. CDR1 is SNHLY, CDR2 FYNNEI, per germline. The CDR3 loop spans 15 amino acids. Trimming cost V 4 bases and J 0 bases, with 9 bases left between them.

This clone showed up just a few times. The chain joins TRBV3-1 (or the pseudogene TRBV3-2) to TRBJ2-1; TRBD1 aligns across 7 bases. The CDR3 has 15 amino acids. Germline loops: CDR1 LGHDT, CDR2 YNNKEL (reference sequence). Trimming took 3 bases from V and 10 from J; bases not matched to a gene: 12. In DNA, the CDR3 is TGTGCCAGCAGCCAGCCCAACAGGGGAGTATGGGAGCAGTTCTTC. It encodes CASSQPNRGVWEQFF.

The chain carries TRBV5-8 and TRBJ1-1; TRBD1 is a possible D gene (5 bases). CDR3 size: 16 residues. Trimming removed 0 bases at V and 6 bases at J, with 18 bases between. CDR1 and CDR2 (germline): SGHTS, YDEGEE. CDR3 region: CASSLEWGRVFSEAFF. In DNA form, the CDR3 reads TGTGCCAGCAGCTTGGAGTGGGGCAGGGTCTTTTCTGAAGCTTTCTTT.

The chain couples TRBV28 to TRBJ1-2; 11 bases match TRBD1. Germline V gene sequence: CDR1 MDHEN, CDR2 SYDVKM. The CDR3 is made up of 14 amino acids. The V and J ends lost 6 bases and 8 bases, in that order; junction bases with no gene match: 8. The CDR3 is CASRPGQGAMGYTF. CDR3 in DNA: TGTGCCAGCAGACCCGGACAGGGGGCTATGGGCTACACCTTC.

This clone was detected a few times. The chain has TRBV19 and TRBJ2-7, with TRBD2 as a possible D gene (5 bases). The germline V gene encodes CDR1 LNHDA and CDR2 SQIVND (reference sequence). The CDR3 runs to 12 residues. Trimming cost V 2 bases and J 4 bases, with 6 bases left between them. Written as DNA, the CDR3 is TGTGCCAGTAGTATACCGGGATACGAGCAGTACTTC. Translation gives CASSIPGYEQYF.

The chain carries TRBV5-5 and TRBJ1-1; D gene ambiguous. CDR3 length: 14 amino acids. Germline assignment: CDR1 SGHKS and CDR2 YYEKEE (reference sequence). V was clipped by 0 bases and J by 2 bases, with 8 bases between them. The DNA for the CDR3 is TGTGCCAGCAGCTTGGTAGGATTTAACACTGAAGCTTTCTTT. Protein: CASSLVGFNTEAFF.

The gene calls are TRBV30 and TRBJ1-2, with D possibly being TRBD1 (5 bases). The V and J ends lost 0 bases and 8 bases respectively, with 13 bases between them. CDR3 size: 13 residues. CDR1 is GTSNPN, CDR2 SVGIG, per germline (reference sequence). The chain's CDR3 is CAWSVREGVGYTF. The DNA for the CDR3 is TGTGCCTGGAGTGTACGAGAAGGGGTCGGCTACACCTTC.

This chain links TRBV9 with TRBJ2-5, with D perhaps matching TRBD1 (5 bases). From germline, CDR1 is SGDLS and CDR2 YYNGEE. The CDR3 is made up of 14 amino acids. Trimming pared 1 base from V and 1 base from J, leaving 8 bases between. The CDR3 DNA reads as TGTGCCAGCAGCGTAACCGACAGCCAAGAGACCCAGTACTTC. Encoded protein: CASSVTDSQETQYF.

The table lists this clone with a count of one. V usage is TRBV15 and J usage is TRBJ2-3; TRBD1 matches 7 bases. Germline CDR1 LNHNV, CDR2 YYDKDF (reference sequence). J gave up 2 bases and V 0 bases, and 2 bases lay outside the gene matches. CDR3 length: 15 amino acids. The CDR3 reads CATSRDGTDTDTQYF. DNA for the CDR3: TGTGCCACCAGCAGAGATGGGACAGACACAGATACGCAGTATTTT.

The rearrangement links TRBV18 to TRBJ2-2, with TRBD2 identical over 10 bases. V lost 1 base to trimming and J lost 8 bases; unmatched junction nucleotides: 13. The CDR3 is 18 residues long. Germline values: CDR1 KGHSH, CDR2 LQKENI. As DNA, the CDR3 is TGTGCCAGCTCACCACTTATGAGGCTAGCGGGAGACGATGGGGAGCTGTTTTTT. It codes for CASSPLMRLAGDDGELFF.

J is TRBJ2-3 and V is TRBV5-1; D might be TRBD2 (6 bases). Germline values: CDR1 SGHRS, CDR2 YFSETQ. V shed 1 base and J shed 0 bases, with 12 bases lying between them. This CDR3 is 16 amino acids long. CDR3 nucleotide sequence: TGCGCCAGCAGCTTGTGGGTCGGGACTAGCACAGATACGCAGTATTTT. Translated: CASSLWVGTSTDTQYF.

The CDR3 coding sequence is TGTGCCAGCAGCTTACTAGCGGGCGTACAGTCCTACGAGCAGTACTTC. This gives the protein CASSLLAGVQSYEQYF. The rearrangement links TRBV7-2 to TRBJ2-7; 8 bases fit TRBD2. Germline loops: CDR1 SGHTA, CDR2 FQGNSA. J lost 1 base, V lost 2 bases, and 7 bases had no gene match. The length of the CDR3 is 16 residues.

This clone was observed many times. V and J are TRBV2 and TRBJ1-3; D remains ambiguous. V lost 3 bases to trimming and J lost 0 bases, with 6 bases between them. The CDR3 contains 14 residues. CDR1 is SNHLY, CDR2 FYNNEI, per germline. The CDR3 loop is CASSDTLSGNTIYF. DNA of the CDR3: TGTGCCAGCAGTGACACCCTCTCTGGAAACACCATATATTTT.

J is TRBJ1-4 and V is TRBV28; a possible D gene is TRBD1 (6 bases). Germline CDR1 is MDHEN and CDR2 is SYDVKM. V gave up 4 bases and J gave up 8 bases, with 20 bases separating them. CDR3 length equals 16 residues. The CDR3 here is CASSSSRGAISEKLFF. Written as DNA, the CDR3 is TGTGCCAGCAGTTCGAGCAGGGGAGCTATAAGCGAAAAACTGTTTTTT.

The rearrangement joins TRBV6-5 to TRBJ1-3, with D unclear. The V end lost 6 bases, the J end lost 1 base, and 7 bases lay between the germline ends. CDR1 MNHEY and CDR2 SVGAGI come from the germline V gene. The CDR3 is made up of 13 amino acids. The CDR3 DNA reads TGTGCCAGCAGGACCTATTCTGGAAACACCATATATTTT. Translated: CASRTYSGNTIYF.